Shown below are 16 T cell receptor beta chains from a single sample sequenced in a study of blood T cell repertoires in COVID-19. Data came from immunoSEQ multiplex PCR; TCRdb stores just in-frame clones and leaves some out. The sample lists around 260,000 clones; around 90% were seen once. The sample was peripheral blood. These receptors originate from a person between 18 and 35 years old with COVID-19, enrolled during active disease.

V is TRBV10-2 and J is TRBJ2-2, with a tentative D call TRBD2 (6 bases). CDR3 length: 14 amino acids. Trimming cost V 8 bases and J 0 bases, with 10 bases left between them. Germline V lookup: CDR1 WSHSY, CDR2 SAAADI. For the CDR3, the DNA is TGCGCCAGCCTGGGACTTTCGAACACCGGGGAGCTGTTTTTT. It is translated as CASLGLSNTGELFF.

The chain is built from TRBV30 and TRBJ2-3; TRBD2 matches 7 bases. CDR1 is GTSNPN, CDR2 SVGIG, per germline (reference sequence). The CDR3 contains 14 residues. V gave up 0 bases and J gave up 3 bases; unmatched junction bases: 3. The CDR3 nucleotides read TGTGCCTGGAGTGTAGGAGCGGGGACAGATACGCAGTATTTT. This gives the protein CAWSVGAGTDTQYF. Full variable domain (rest looked up from reference TRBV30 and TRBJ2-3): SQTIHQWPATLVQPVGSPLSLECTVEGTSNPNLYWYRQAAGRGLQLLFYSVGIGQISSEVPQNLSASRPQDRQFILSSKKLLLSDSGFYLCAWSVGAGTDTQYFGPGTRLTVL.

V and J are TRBV5-6 and TRBJ2-3; 12 nucleotides agree with TRBD1. Trimming took 3 bases from V and 4 from J; bases not matched to a gene: 6. Germline values: CDR1 SGHDT, CDR2 YYEEEE. The CDR3 has 16 residues. CDR3 DNA: TGTGCCAGCAGCTGGGACGGGACAGGGGGCCCAGATACGCAGTATTTT. It is translated as CASSWDGTGGPDTQYF.

This chain joins TRBV30 and TRBJ2-5; no reliable D call. The germline V and J ends were trimmed by 3 bases and 5 bases, with 10 bases remaining between them. This CDR3 is built from 12 residues. The germline gives CDR1 GTSNPN, CDR2 SVGIG (reference sequence). This chain's CDR3 is CAWRKRWETQYF. In nucleotides, the CDR3 is TGTGCCTGGAGGAAGCGTTGGGAGACCCAGTACTTC.

This clone was seen a handful of times. CDR3 sequence reads: CASSDGNRYNEQFF. CDR3 DNA: TGTGCCAGCAGTGACGGTAACAGATACAATGAGCAGTTCTTC. This sequence joins TRBV6-4 and TRBJ2-1; the D is unclear. The germline V gene has CDR1 MRHNA and CDR2 SNTAGT. V lost 2 bases to trimming and J lost 4 bases, with 9 bases between them. There are 14 residues in the CDR3.

The genes are TRBV9 and TRBJ2-7; D possibly corresponds to TRBD2 (5 bases). This CDR3 comprises 14 residues. V was trimmed by 3 bases and J by 6 bases, leaving 16 bases between them. The germline V gene encodes CDR1 SGDLS and CDR2 YYNGEE. The CDR3 nucleotides are TGTGCCAGCAGCGGAGGGCCGACAAACCCCGAGCAGTACTTC. Its protein product is CASSGGPTNPEQYF.

This chain joins TRBV4-1 and TRBJ1-2; D gene unclear. This CDR3 has 14 amino acids. Germline lookup yields CDR1 MGHRA and CDR2 YSYEKL. V was pared by 3 bases and J by 2 bases, with 10 bases between. The CDR3 nucleotides read TGCGCCAGCAGCCACCAGAACAGAAACTATGGCTACACCTTC. Protein product: CASSHQNRNYGYTF.

This chain joins TRBV4-1 and TRBJ1-5; TRBD1 matches 8 bases. The CDR3 runs 16 residues. Germline V lookup: CDR1 MGHRA, CDR2 YSYEKL. Germline trimming cut 2 bases from V and 4 bases from J; bases unmatched to any gene: 7. The CDR3 is CASSQTGTGPNQPQHF. DNA for the CDR3: TGCGCCAGCAGCCAAACCGGGACAGGTCCTAATCAGCCCCAGCATTTT.

The sample holds a few counts of this clone. The V call is TRBV5-1, the J call TRBJ2-3; a weak D match, TRBD2 (6 bases). Germline V gene sequence: CDR1 SGHRS, CDR2 YFSETQ. This CDR3 region has 12 residues. The V end lost 4 bases, the J end lost 6 bases, and 9 bases lay between the germline ends. The DNA for the CDR3 is TGCGCCAGCAGCCCACGGGGGGATACGCAGTATTTT. It is translated as CASSPRGDTQYF.

The chain uses TRBV2 and TRBJ1-5, with D tentatively TRBD1 (5 bases). This CDR3 contains 14 residues. V was pared by 8 bases and J by 0 bases, with 11 bases between. Per the germline V gene, CDR1 is SNHLY and CDR2 is FYNNEI. The CDR3 region has the DNA TGTGCCAGCCGGGGGAGTTATAGCAATCAGCCCCAGCATTTT. Protein: CASRGSYSNQPQHF.

The chain links TRBV18 to TRBJ2-7; 7 bases are shared with TRBD1. This CDR3 contains 12 residues. Germline CDR1 is KGHSH and CDR2 is LQKENI. Trimming took 3 bases from V and 5 from J; bases not matched to a gene: 1. CDR3 DNA sequence: TGTGCCAGCTCACCCGACAGGGACGAGCAGTACTTC. This codes for CASSPDRDEQYF.

In DNA, the CDR3 is TGTGCCAGCAGCTTCTACAGGGGGGACGGCTACACCTTC. The encoded protein is CASSFYRGDGYTF. The chain is built from TRBV7-2 and TRBJ1-2; 8 nucleotides agree with TRBD1. Germline V gene lookup returns CDR1 SGHTA and CDR2 FQGNSA. Unmatched junction bases numbered 5, after V lost 3 bases and J lost 8 bases. The CDR3 length is 13 residues.

This clone was picked up one time. The rearrangement links TRBV7-9 to TRBJ2-7; perhaps TRBD1 as D (5 bases). The germline gives CDR1 SEHNR, CDR2 FQNEAQ (reference sequence). V shed 5 bases and J shed 0 bases, with 5 bases lying between them. This CDR3 is 12 amino acids long. The CDR3 sequence is CASSDSSYEQYF. In nucleotides, the CDR3 is TGTGCCAGCAGCGACAGCTCCTACGAGCAGTACTTC.

The V gene is TRBV6-1, the J gene TRBJ2-1; 8 bases line up with TRBD2. Germline CDR1 MNHNS, CDR2 SASEGT. J lost 2 bases, V lost 2 bases, and 5 bases had no gene match. This CDR3 is 16 amino acids long. In DNA, the CDR3 is TGTGCCAGCAGTGAAACGGGAGGGTCACCCTACAATGAGCAGTTCTTC. Translating gives CASSETGGSPYNEQFF.

J is TRBJ2-7 and V is TRBV9, with D tentatively TRBD1 (5 bases). This CDR3 is built from 13 residues. The V end lost 0 bases, the J end lost 3 bases, and 7 bases lay between the germline ends. The germline V gene has CDR1 SGDLS and CDR2 YYNGEE. The CDR3 reads CASSVAQGYEQYF. The CDR3 bases are TGTGCCAGCAGCGTAGCTCAGGGCTACGAGCAGTACTTC.

This chain links TRBV7-9 with TRBJ2-7; 9 positions match TRBD1. Germline V CDR1 and CDR2: SEHNR, FQNEAQ (reference sequence). V was clipped by 5 bases and J by 6 bases; unmatched bases: 5. The CDR3 length is 13 residues. CDR3 sequence reads: CASSVGQGVEQYF. The CDR3 DNA is TGTGCCAGCAGCGTGGGACAGGGTGTCGAGCAGTACTTC.